Below, 18 T cell receptor beta chains from the same sample are listed, as sequenced in a study of cytomegalovirus exposure and HLA in healthy donors. Primers: 60 Vbeta forward and 13 Jbeta reverse. Assay: immunoSEQ multiplex PCR; the TCRdb copy retains only in-frame clones and omits some. Among 95,000 to 150,000 clones, around 72% were seen once, and the ten largest hold roughly 8.2%. The sequenced sample consisted of PBMCs. The receptors come from a woman in her forties in good health and CMV-seropositive.

This chain connects TRBV5-1 to TRBJ1-5; 10 bases are shared with TRBD1. The CDR3 has 15 residues. Trimming took 4 bases from V and 2 from J; bases not matched to a gene: 3. Germline CDR1 is SGHRS and CDR2 is YFSETQ. The CDR3 reads CASSPTGGGNQPQHF. DNA of the CDR3: TGCGCCAGCAGCCCGACAGGGGGCGGCAATCAGCCCCAGCATTTT.

V and J are TRBV9 and TRBJ2-3; D perhaps matches TRBD1 (6 bases). The germline gives CDR1 SGDLS, CDR2 YYNGEE. Trimming took 8 bases from V and 1 from J, leaving 17 bases between them. This CDR3 is built from 15 residues. The CDR3 coding sequence is TGTGCCAGTAAGATGGGGGCGGCCGGCACAGATACGCAGTATTTT. Amino acids: CASKMGAAGTDTQYF.

The chain employs TRBV7-2 and TRBJ1-2, with TRBD1 matching over 8 bases. The ends lost 4 bases at V and 7 bases at J; junction bases unmatched: 8. This CDR3 has 14 residues. CDR1 is SGHTA, CDR2 FQGNSA, per germline. DNA for the CDR3: TGTGCCAGCAGCTACGCGGGACAGGACAGTGGCTACACCTTC. Translated: CASSYAGQDSGYTF.

This clone was detected only a few times. Compared with germline, one end of the junction differs, possibly owing to a read error. The V call is TRBV7-2, the J call TRBJ2-3, with 10 bases lining up with TRBD2. Germline V gene data show CDR1 as SGHTA and CDR2 as FQGNSA. The CDR3 has 14 residues. The CDR3 nucleotides read TGTGCCAGCAGACAAGAGCGGGTTGGGACTAGCGCCCATTTT. It codes for CASRQERVGTSAHF.

The rearrangement joins TRBV4-1 to TRBJ2-5, with 7 bases lining up with TRBD1. From germline, CDR1 is MGHRA and CDR2 YSYEKL. This CDR3 has 13 residues. V shed 5 bases, J shed 2 bases, and the junction held 2 bases outside the gene matches. CDR3 bases: TGCGCCAGCAGCTGGGACAGACAAGAGACCCAGTACTTC. Translation: CASSWDRQETQYF.

The V and J genes are TRBV19 and TRBJ1-6, with 9 bases fitting TRBD1. V shed 8 bases, J shed 10 bases, and the junction held 9 bases outside the gene matches. The CDR3 is 14 amino acids. Germline-derived CDR1 and CDR2 are LNHDA and SQIVND (reference sequence). Here the CDR3 DNA reads TGTGCCAGTTCCCGTTGGGACAGGGAATCACCCCTCCACTTT. Translated, it gives CASSRWDRESPLHF.

This chain connects TRBV19 to TRBJ1-6, with 9 bases aligning to TRBD1. The CDR3 is 13 amino acids. Germline CDR1 reads LNHDA; CDR2 reads SQIVND (reference sequence). J gave up 14 bases and V 3 bases, and 5 bases lay outside the gene matches. DNA of the CDR3: TGTGCCAGTAGTATTGGGACAGGGTTCACCCTCCACTTT. Translation gives CASSIGTGFTLHF.

This clone was seen only once. V usage is TRBV6-6 and J usage is TRBJ1-3; D gene uncertain. The CDR3 length is 15 residues. V gave up 2 bases and J gave up 0 bases, with 8 bases separating them. Germline V CDR1 and CDR2: MNHNY, SVGAGI (reference sequence). CDR3 sequence reads: CASSYARSSGNTIYF. The CDR3, as DNA: TGTGCCAGCAGTTACGCCCGGAGCTCTGGAAACACCATATATTTT.

The rearrangement joins TRBV4-3 to TRBJ2-4; D ambiguous. The V gene's germline CDR1 is LGHNA and CDR2 YSLEER. Trimming stripped 1 base from V and 3 bases from J, with 13 bases between. The CDR3 covers 16 residues. CDR3 nucleotide sequence: TGCGCCAGCAGCCAAGGCCCCCGCGGAGTCAAAAACATTCAGTACTTC. Residues: CASSQGPRGVKNIQYF.

This rearrangement joins TRBV7-3 to TRBJ1-1; 7 nucleotides agree with TRBD1. The length of the CDR3 is 13 residues. CDR1 and CDR2 from the germline V gene are SGHTA and FQGTGA. With 2 bases clipped from V and 8 bases from J, the junction kept 5 bases outside the gene matches. The CDR3, as DNA: TGTGCCAGCAGCTTATACCCAGGGGGAGAAGCTTTCTTT. Protein product: CASSLYPGGEAFF.

This clone was recorded only once. The rearrangement links TRBV28 to TRBJ1-2; 11 positions agree with TRBD1. The CDR3 runs 15 residues. Germline assignment: CDR1 MDHEN and CDR2 SYDVKM. The ends lost 5 bases at V and 5 bases at J; junction bases unmatched: 7. As DNA, the CDR3 is TGTGCCAGCAGTGTACCGGGACAGGGGGATTATGGCTACACCTTC. It codes for CASSVPGQGDYGYTF.

A remark on this clone: Within the sample, other DNA sequences also encode this same CDR3. The chain links TRBV29-1 to TRBJ2-7; 9 positions agree with TRBD1. Looked up from germline, CDR1 is SQVTM and CDR2 is ANQGSEA. The CDR3 loop spans 14 amino acids. The V segment lost 4 bases and the J segment 0 bases; nucleotides outside the gene matches: 4. CDR3 in DNA: TGCAGCGTTGTGGGACAGGGAAGCTCCTACGAGCAGTACTTC. Translating gives CSVVGQGSSYEQYF.

This clone turned up a few times. The chain carries TRBV19 and TRBJ1-6, with TRBD1 matching over 8 bases. The V gene end was trimmed by 5 bases and the J gene end by 10 bases; junction bases not matched to a gene: 7. The CDR3 has 14 amino acids. Germline CDR1 reads LNHDA; CDR2 reads SQIVND (reference sequence). This chain's CDR3 is CASSLPGGDSPLHF. The DNA of the CDR3 is TGTGCCAGTAGTTTACCAGGGGGCGACTCACCCCTCCACTTT.

This clone has a handful of counts. The chain combines TRBV6-1 with TRBJ1-1; 10 bases line up with TRBD1. V dropped 3 bases and J dropped 6; count of bases not matched to a gene: 7. The CDR3 is 15 residues long. CDR1 is MNHNS and CDR2 is SASEGT in the germline V gene. CDR3 amino acids: CASSDPPGQGSEAFF. CDR3 coding DNA: TGTGCCAGCAGTGACCCACCGGGACAGGGGTCTGAAGCTTTCTTT.

This clone was observed at least ten times. The CDR3 nucleotides are TGTGCCATCCACGCGGGTAGCACAGATACGCAGTATTTT. It translates to CAIHAGSTDTQYF. The rearrangement uses TRBV10-3 and TRBJ2-3; D might be TRBD2 (5 bases). From germline, CDR1 is ENHRY and CDR2 SYGVKD. The CDR3 totals 13 residues. The V and J ends lost 8 bases and 0 bases respectively, with 9 bases between them.

V usage is TRBV29-1 and J usage is TRBJ2-5; D might be TRBD1 (7 bases). Trimming left V 7 bases short and J 2 bases short, with 17 bases between. The CDR3 contains 14 residues. Germline loops: CDR1 SQVTM, CDR2 ANQGSEA. CDR3 loop: CSARRRGQQETQYF. Written as DNA, the CDR3 is TGCAGCGCCCGCCGGAGGGGACAGCAAGAGACCCAGTACTTC. Supplemented by reference TRBV29-1 and TRBJ2-5, the full variable domain reads SAVISQKPSRDICQRGTSLTIQCQVDSQVTMMFWYRQQPGQSLTLIATANQGSEATYESGFVIDKFPISRPNLTFSTLTVSNMSPEDSSIYLCSARRRGQQETQYFGPGTRLLVL.

The chain links TRBV7-6 to TRBJ2-1; 12 bases line up with TRBD2. There are 15 residues in the CDR3. Trimming took 6 bases from V and 7 from J; bases not matched to a gene: 7. The germline gives CDR1 SGHVS, CDR2 FNYEAQ. Here the CDR3 reads CASSPSGGAGNEQFF. Here the CDR3 DNA reads TGTGCCAGCAGTCCTAGCGGGGGGGCCGGAAATGAGCAGTTCTTC.

V and J are TRBV18 and TRBJ1-6; 9 bases agree with TRBD1. Germline V lookup: CDR1 KGHSH, CDR2 LQKENI. The CDR3 is 16 residues long. The junction had 10 bases not matched to a gene; V was cut back by 5 bases and J by 8 bases. CDR3 in DNA: TGTGCCAGCTCATCGGCCGGGACAGGGACTTATTCACCCCTCCACTTT. It is translated as CASSSAGTGTYSPLHF. The full variable domain, in which reference TRBV18 and TRBJ1-6 provide the parts outside the CDR3, is NAGVMQNPRHLVRRRGQEARLRCSPMKGHSHVYWYRQLPEEGLKFMVYLQKENIIDESGMPKERFSAEFPKEGPSILRIQQVVRGDSAAYFCASSSAGTGTYSPLHFGNGTRLTVT.